These T cell receptor beta chains were read from a single sample in a study of shared clonotypes between healthy human individuals. Sequencing was performed with immunoSEQ multiplex PCR; in TCRdb, only in-frame clones are kept and a portion is missing. There are 1.5 million to 2.5 million clones in the sample; about 95% occur only once, and 1.2% lies in the top ten. The sequencing input was naive CD8+ T cells sorted from blood. The receptor set was obtained from a man aged 18 to 35 in good health. Both conserved end residues are part of each CDR3. D genes are given only for firm matches. Part of the rows lack a size; the others show once, few, many or a class for expanded clones.

abundance	v_gene	d_gene	j_gene	CDR3aa	CDR3nt
-	TRBV6-1	TRBD1	TRBJ1-2	CASSDQGANGYTF	TGTGCCAGCAGTGACCAGGGGGCGAATGGCTACACCTTC
-	TRBV4-1	-	TRBJ2-7	CASSQDPLTYEQYF	TGCGCCAGCAGCCAAGATCCTCTAACCTACGAGCAGTACTTC
-	TRBV23-1	TRBD1	TRBJ1-4	CASSQPGTGGTNEKLFF	TGCGCCAGCAGTCAACCCGGGACAGGGGGGACTAATGAAAAACTGTTTTTT
-	TRBV10-3	-	TRBJ2-5	CAISESWGAQETQYF	TGTGCCATCAGTGAGTCATGGGGGGCCCAAGAGACCCAGTACTTC
-	TRBV4-1	TRBD1	TRBJ1-1	CASSFRQGTEAFF	TGCGCCAGCAGCTTCCGACAGGGCACTGAAGCTTTCTTT
-	TRBV2	-	TRBJ2-1	CASSETDSYNEQFF	TGTGCCAGCAGTGAGACTGACTCCTACAATGAGCAGTTCTTC
-	TRBV27	-	TRBJ2-1	CASSLIGGEQFF	TGTGCCAGCAGTTTAATAGGGGGTGAGCAGTTCTTC
-	TRBV4-3	TRBD1	TRBJ2-7	CASSQARDSSYEQYF	TGCGCCAGCAGCCAAGCTCGGGACAGTTCCTACGAGCAGTACTTC
once	TRBV10-3	-	TRBJ2-5	CAISDWDKQETQYF	TGTGCCATCAGTGATTGGGACAAACAAGAGACCCAGTACTTC
-	TRBV4-3	-	TRBJ2-2	CASSQDRITGELFF	TGCGCCAGCAGCCAAGATCGAATCACCGGGGAGCTGTTTTTT
-	TRBV19	TRBD2	TRBJ2-1	CASSISGSPSYNEQFF	TGTGCCAGTAGTATTAGCGGGAGTCCCTCCTACAATGAGCAGTTCTTC
-	TRBV5-1	-	TRBJ2-1	CASSLSRSYNEQFF	TGCGCCAGCAGCTTGAGTAGGTCCTACAATGAGCAGTTCTTC
-	TRBV5-1	TRBD1	TRBJ1-1	CASSLGQGVTEAFF	TGCGCCAGCAGCCTGGGACAGGGTGTCACTGAAGCTTTCTTT
-	TRBV6-6	-	TRBJ1-1	CASTEGGALNTEAFF	TGTGCCAGCACCGAAGGGGGGGCTCTGAACACTGAAGCTTTCTTT
-	TRBV5-1	-	TRBJ1-4	CASSIGPYSPGGEKLFF	TGCGCCAGCAGCATTGGCCCATATAGCCCCGGGGGTGAAAAACTGTTTTTT
-	TRBV13	-	TRBJ2-3	CASSDLVRDTQYF	TGTGCCAGCAGCGACCTAGTAAGAGATACGCAGTATTTT
-	TRBV10-3	-	TRBJ1-1	CAISESGGEPEAFF	TGTGCCATCAGTGAGTCTGGGGGAGAACCCGAAGCTTTCTTT
-	TRBV5-1	TRBD1	TRBJ1-1	CASSYGQGRTEAFF	TGCGCCAGCAGCTATGGACAGGGAAGGACTGAAGCTTTCTTT
-	TRBV13	-	TRBJ2-6	CASSLGTGANVLTF	TGTGCCAGCAGCTTAGGGACTGGGGCCAACGTCCTGACTTTC
-	TRBV7-9	-	TRBJ2-7	CASSPDLYEQYF	TGTGCCAGCAGCCCCGACCTCTACGAGCAGTACTTC
-	TRBV7-9	-	TRBJ2-6	CASPSGANVLTF	TGTGCCAGCCCCTCTGGGGCCAACGTCCTGACTTTC
-	TRBV27	TRBD2	TRBJ2-3	CASSGDYHTQYF	TGTGCCAGCAGCGGGGACTATCATACGCAGTATTTT
-	TRBV7-2	-	TRBJ2-1	CASSSDQEPYNEQFF	TGTGCCAGCAGCTCCGACCAGGAACCATACAATGAGCAGTTCTTC
-	TRBV6-5	TRBD2	TRBJ2-1	CASSPGTSGYNEQFF	TGTGCCAGCAGTCCAGGAACTAGCGGCTACAATGAGCAGTTCTTC
-	TRBV29-1	TRBD2	TRBJ2-1	CSVGGTIYDNEQFF	TGCAGCGTTGGAGGGACTATCTACGACAATGAGCAGTTCTTC
-	TRBV6-1	TRBD2	TRBJ2-7	CASSEGGGAYEQYF	TGTGCCAGCAGTGAAGGCGGGGGGGCTTACGAGCAGTACTTC
-	TRBV9	-	TRBJ2-1	CASSEVVSYNEQFF	TGTGCCAGCAGCGAGGTCGTCTCCTACAATGAGCAGTTCTTC
-	TRBV6-6	-	TRBJ2-7	CASQSSSYEQYF	TGTGCCAGCCAAAGCTCCTCCTACGAGCAGTACTTC
-	TRBV28	TRBD1	TRBJ2-2	CASSLGLGTGFDTGELFF	TGTGCCAGCAGTTTAGGGCTCGGGACAGGGTTTGATACCGGGGAGCTGTTTTTT
once	TRBV7-9	-	TRBJ2-1	CASRWGVNEQFF	TGTGCCAGCAGGTGGGGGGTCAATGAGCAGTTCTTC
-	TRBV10-2	TRBD2	TRBJ2-5	CASNEGGSGGATETQYF	TGCGCCAGCAACGAGGGGGGTAGCGGGGGGGCGACGGAGACCCAGTACTTC
-	TRBV18	-	TRBJ2-7	CASSPDRSLFEQYF	TGTGCCAGCTCACCCGACAGATCTTTGTTCGAGCAGTACTTC
-	TRBV6-5	-	TRBJ1-4	CASSYSLGDKLFF	TGTGCCAGCAGTTACTCGCTAGGGGATAAACTGTTTTTT
-	TRBV13	TRBD2	TRBJ2-5	CASSFVSSGRGETQYF	TGTGCCAGCAGCTTTGTATCTAGCGGGAGAGGAGAGACCCAGTACTTC
few	TRBV30	-	TRBJ1-1	CAWNGGREAFF	TGTGCCTGGAACGGAGGCCGAGAAGCTTTCTTT
-	TRBV11-2	TRBD1	TRBJ1-4	CASSQQPGQQNEKLFF	TGTGCCAGCAGCCAACAACCGGGACAGCAAAATGAAAAACTGTTTTTT
-	TRBV4-1	TRBD2	TRBJ2-1	CASSQVFARETGNEQFF	TGCGCCAGCAGCCAAGTTTTTGCGCGGGAGACGGGGAATGAGCAGTTCTTC
-	TRBV6-1	-	TRBJ1-5	CASSENVGAHNQPQHF	TGTGCCAGCAGTGAAAATGTTGGGGCCCACAATCAGCCCCAGCATTTT
-	TRBV1	-	TRBJ2-4	CTSSQGEGGSAKNIQYF	TGCACCAGCAGCCAAGGGGAGGGGGGGTCGGCCAAAAACATTCAGTACTTC